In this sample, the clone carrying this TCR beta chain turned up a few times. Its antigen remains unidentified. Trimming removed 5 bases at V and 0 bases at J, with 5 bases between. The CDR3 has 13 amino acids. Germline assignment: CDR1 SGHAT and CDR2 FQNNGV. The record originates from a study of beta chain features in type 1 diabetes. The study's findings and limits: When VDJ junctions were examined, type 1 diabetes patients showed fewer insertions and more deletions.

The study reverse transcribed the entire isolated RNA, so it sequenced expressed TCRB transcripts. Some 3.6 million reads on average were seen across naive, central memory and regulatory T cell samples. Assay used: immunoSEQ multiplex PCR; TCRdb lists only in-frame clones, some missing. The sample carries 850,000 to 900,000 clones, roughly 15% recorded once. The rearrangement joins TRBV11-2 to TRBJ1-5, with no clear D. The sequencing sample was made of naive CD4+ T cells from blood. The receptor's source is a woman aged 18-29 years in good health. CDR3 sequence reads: CASSRNSNQPQHF. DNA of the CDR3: TGTGCCAGCAGCAGAAATAGCAATCAGCCCCAGCATTTT.